The source of this T cell receptor (beta chain) is a study of OX40 agonist ivuxolimab in advanced cancers. Overall study: Every 2 weeks, ivuxolimab was infused into the patients intravenously at between 0.01 and 10 mg/kg.

Trimming at V came to 3 bases and at J to 4 bases, leaving 2 bases not matched to a gene. Germline CDR1 is SEHNR and CDR2 is FQNEAQ (reference sequence). This CDR3 region has 15 residues. Overall study results and limits: What antigens the expanded peripheral T cells recognized was never established. Averaged across samples, CD8+ T cells carried more expanded clones than CD4+ did. Some nonresponders also had low normalized T-cell clonal expansion.

TCRdb keeps only in-frame clones here, not all; method: immunoSEQ multiplex PCR. The repertoire holds 26,000 or so clones, with almost 90% as singletons. With regard to this clone: As yet, its antigen is unknown.

This chain links TRBV7-9 with TRBJ1-4; 10 nucleotides agree with TRBD1. The sample consisted of CD4+ or CD8+ T cells sorted from blood, taken in a trial of the OX40 agonist ivuxolimab. The origin of this receptor is an adult with an advanced solid tumor such as melanoma, head and neck, liver or kidney cancer. The CDR3 reads CASSLTGGVNEKLFF. The CDR3, as DNA: TGTGCCAGCAGCTTGACAGGGGGCGTTAATGAAAAACTGTTTTTT.